Each of the 27 T cell receptor beta chains below was sequenced from the same sample in a study of T cell responses to AZD1222 COVID-19 vaccine. Assay: immunoSEQ multiplex PCR; the TCRdb copy retains only in-frame clones and omits some. The top ten hold over 7.5% of the sample, which has about 110,000 clones, about 92% seen once. The sample here was peripheral blood, taken 28 days after the second AZD1222 dose. The receptor source for this set is an adult who received the AZD1222 COVID-19 vaccine.

The V call is TRBV6-6, the J call TRBJ2-1; D is unclear. Germline loops: CDR1 MNHNY, CDR2 SVGAGI (reference sequence). V was cut by 0 bases and J by 2 bases, with 5 bases left in between. This CDR3 comprises 14 residues. The CDR3 protein is CASSYSTTYNEQFF. The CDR3 bases are TGTGCCAGCAGTTACTCGACCACCTACAATGAGCAGTTCTTC.

The V call is TRBV28, the J call TRBJ2-1, with 12 bases that match TRBD2. Per germline, CDR1 MDHEN and CDR2 SYDVKM. V shed 6 bases, J shed 7 bases, and the junction held 7 bases outside the gene matches. The CDR3 runs 15 residues. The CDR3 region is CASRAGTSGPNEQFF. The DNA of the CDR3 is TGTGCCAGCAGGGCCGGGACTAGCGGGCCTAATGAGCAGTTCTTC.

This clone was detected once. The chain has TRBV28 and TRBJ1-2; TRBD1 matches at 8 bases. This CDR3 is 14 amino acids long. V shed 6 bases and J 3 bases; nucleotides not matched to a gene: 6. CDR1 and CDR2 (germline): MDHEN, SYDVKM. The CDR3 nucleotides are TGTGCCAGCAGGGCTCAGGGGGCTGACTATGGCTACACCTTC. Translating it yields CASRAQGADYGYTF.

This chain connects TRBV29-1 to TRBJ2-1, with 10 nucleotides matching TRBD2. V was pared by 5 bases and J by 7 bases, with 20 bases of the junction left unmatched. The CDR3 extends over 18 amino acids. CDR1 is SQVTM and CDR2 is ANQGSEA in the germline V gene. The DNA for the CDR3 is TGCAGCGTTTTGGGGCTAGCGGGAGTAAGCAGACACATTAATGAGCAGTTCTTC. It codes for CSVLGLAGVSRHINEQFF.

The rearrangement uses TRBV18 and TRBJ1-4, with TRBD1 matching 11 bases. V lost 3 bases and J lost 7; bases outside the gene matches: 7. CDR3 length: 16 amino acids. Germline assignment: CDR1 KGHSH and CDR2 LQKENI. The CDR3: CASSPAGQGAGEKLFF. The CDR3 DNA reads as TGTGCCAGCTCACCCGCAGGACAGGGGGCGGGTGAAAAACTGTTTTTT.

This clone was seen more than once but under ten times. The CDR3 coding sequence is TGTGCCATCAGTGAGGGACCACACAGGGGGTCACCCCTCCACTTT. Protein: CAISEGPHRGSPLHF. The chain links TRBV10-3 to TRBJ1-6; 8 bases are shared with TRBD1. The CDR3 length is 15 residues. In germline, CDR1 is ENHRY, CDR2 SYGVKD. V trimming: 2 bases; J trimming: 10 bases; junction bases outside the gene matches: 7.

This clone was seen just once. The chain uses TRBV7-2 and TRBJ1-4; perhaps TRBD1 as D (6 bases). From germline, CDR1 is SGHTA and CDR2 FQGNSA. The CDR3 is 15 amino acids. Trimming removed 0 bases at V and 7 bases at J, with 12 bases between. CDR3 loop: CASSLAGKGVEKLFF. As DNA, the CDR3 is TGTGCCAGCAGCTTAGCGGGCAAGGGGGTTGAAAAACTGTTTTTT.

The rearrangement joins TRBV3-1 (or the pseudogene TRBV3-2) to TRBJ2-7, with TRBD1 matching 8 bases. CDR3 length: 15 residues. CDR1 is LGHDT, CDR2 YNNKEL, per germline (reference sequence). Unmatched junction bases numbered 5, after V lost 3 bases and J lost 1 base. The CDR3 here is CASSQGQDMSYEQYF. In DNA, the CDR3 is TGTGCCAGCAGCCAGGGACAGGATATGTCCTACGAGCAGTACTTC.

The V call is TRBV3-1 (or the pseudogene TRBV3-2), the J call TRBJ1-3; TRBD1 might be the D (5 bases). From germline, CDR1 is LGHDT and CDR2 YNNKEL (reference sequence). This CDR3 comprises 16 residues. Deletions cut 5 bases from V and 2 bases from J, with 16 bases between. The CDR3 sequence is CASSSSGTWAGNTIYF. The CDR3 region has the DNA TGTGCCAGCAGCTCGTCCGGGACCTGGGCTGGAAACACCATATATTTT.

The chain employs TRBV18 and TRBJ2-7; weak D call: TRBD1 (6 bases). Germline V gives CDR1 KGHSH, CDR2 LQKENI. Trimming pared 3 bases from V and 2 bases from J, leaving 17 bases between. CDR3 length: 16 residues. The DNA of the CDR3 is TGTGCCAGCTCACCTTCTTTCAACAGGGAAGCCTACGAGCAGTACTTC. Translated: CASSPSFNREAYEQYF.

The CDR3, as DNA: TGTGCCAGCAGCCAAGTGACAGGGGGCTCCTACGAGCAGTACTTC. Translating it yields CASSQVTGGSYEQYF. The V and J genes are TRBV5-4 and TRBJ2-7; 9 nucleotides line up with TRBD1. Germline V CDR1 and CDR2: SGHNT, YYREEE (reference sequence). This CDR3 spans 15 amino acids. With 4 bases clipped from V and 0 bases from J, the junction kept 5 bases outside the gene matches.

The chain combines TRBV5-1 with TRBJ1-2; no reliable D call. The CDR3 loop spans 11 amino acids. Germline values: CDR1 SGHRS, CDR2 YFSETQ. The V and J ends lost 1 base and 3 bases respectively, with 1 base between them. CDR3 in DNA: TGCGCCAGCAGCTTGCACTATGGCTACACCTTC. It yields the protein CASSLHYGYTF.

This clone was detected only a few times. The chain is built from TRBV9 and TRBJ2-3, with 10 bases matching TRBD1. Trimming removed 2 bases from V and 3 bases from J; junction bases left unmatched: 3. In germline, CDR1 is SGDLS, CDR2 YYNGEE. This CDR3 comprises 15 residues. For the CDR3, the DNA is TGTGCCAGCAGCGTCCGACAGGGGGCGACAGATACGCAGTATTTT. It specifies CASSVRQGATDTQYF.

The chain employs TRBV2 and TRBJ1-1; the D is unclear. Looked up from germline, CDR1 is SNHLY and CDR2 is FYNNEI. The V gene lost 6 bases and the J gene lost 0 bases, with 11 bases spanning the gap. The CDR3 consists of 14 residues. In nucleotides, the CDR3 is TGTGCCAGCAGGAAGGATGAGCTGAACACTGAAGCTTTCTTT. Translation: CASRKDELNTEAFF.

CDR3 coding DNA: TGTGCCAGCAGCGCTACCAGGGAGGGTGAAAAACTGTTTTTT. It codes for CASSATREGEKLFF. This chain connects TRBV5-6 to TRBJ1-4; weak D call: TRBD1 (5 bases). The V gene lost 4 bases and the J gene lost 7 bases, with 14 bases spanning the gap. Per germline, CDR1 SGHDT and CDR2 YYEEEE. This CDR3 has 14 amino acids. Using reference TRBV5-6 and TRBJ1-4 for the parts outside the CDR3, the full variable domain is DAGVTQSPTHLIKTRGQQVTLRCSPKSGHDTVSWYQQALGQGPQFIFQYYEEEERQRGNFPDRFSGHQFPNYSSELNVNALLLGDSALYLCASSATREGEKLFFGSGTQLSVL.

V usage is TRBV10-1 and J usage is TRBJ1-1; D is undetermined. The V gene's germline CDR1 is WNHNN and CDR2 SYGVQD (reference sequence). V was shortened by 4 bases and J by 3 bases, with 6 bases between the two germline ends. The CDR3 is 12 amino acids. CDR3 sequence: CASSGGYTEAFF. CDR3 coding DNA: TGCGCCAGCAGTGGAGGGTACACTGAAGCTTTCTTT.

The V gene is TRBV18, the J gene TRBJ1-1; D call uncertain. The V and J ends lost 8 bases and 1 base respectively, with 8 bases between them. CDR3 length: 12 residues. Per germline, CDR1 KGHSH and CDR2 LQKENI. CDR3 nucleotides: TGTGCCAGCAGGCTTGGGAACACTGAAGCTTTCTTT. Amino acids: CASRLGNTEAFF. The full variable domain, its missing parts supplied by reference TRBV18 and TRBJ1-1, is NAGVMQNPRHLVRRRGQEARLRCSPMKGHSHVYWYRQLPEEGLKFMVYLQKENIIDESGMPKERFSAEFPKEGPSILRIQQVVRGDSAAYFCASRLGNTEAFFGQGTRLTVV.

This rearrangement joins TRBV7-9 to TRBJ2-1; D ambiguous. The CDR3 length is 13 residues. The germline CDR1 and CDR2 sequences are SEHNR and FQNEAQ (reference sequence). V lost 5 bases, J lost 5 bases, and 10 bases lay in between. Written as DNA, the CDR3 is TGTGCCAGCAGCCCCCCACGGGACAATGAGCAGTTCTTC. This codes for CASSPPRDNEQFF.

This clone was recorded once. The chain joins TRBV29-1 to TRBJ2-3; TRBD1 aligns across 10 bases. Trimming at V came to 8 bases and at J to 1 base, leaving 12 bases not matched to a gene. The CDR3 length is 16 residues. CDR1 is SQVTM and CDR2 is ANQGSEA in the germline V gene. The CDR3 is CSTPTQTGGRTDTQYF. CDR3 coding DNA: TGCAGCACCCCCACCCAGACAGGGGGCCGCACAGATACGCAGTATTTT.

This clone occurred a few times. The V call is TRBV5-1, the J call TRBJ1-1; D may be TRBD1 (6 bases). Looked up from germline, CDR1 is SGHRS and CDR2 is YFSETQ. The CDR3 sequence is 16 residues long. V lost 0 bases, J lost 1 base, and 13 bases lay in between. CDR3 sequence reads: CASSLDRAGANTEAFF. The CDR3 DNA is TGCGCCAGCAGCTTGGATCGGGCAGGGGCGAACACTGAAGCTTTCTTT. The full variable domain, in which reference TRBV5-1 and TRBJ1-1 provide the parts outside the CDR3, is KAGVTQTPRYLIKTRGQQVTLSCSPISGHRSVSWYQQTPGQGLQFLFEYFSETQRNKGNFPGRFSGRQFSNSRSEMNVSTLELGDSALYLCASSLDRAGANTEAFFGQGTRLTVV.

The J gene is TRBJ1-4, the V gene TRBV2; 11 nucleotides align to TRBD1. Trimming at V came to 6 bases and at J to 10 bases, leaving 7 bases not matched to a gene. This CDR3 spans 14 amino acids. Per the germline V gene, CDR1 is SNHLY and CDR2 is FYNNEI. CDR3 sequence: CASSPGTGGGKLFF. The CDR3 nucleotides are TGTGCCAGCAGCCCTGGGACAGGGGGAGGAAAACTGTTTTTT.

V usage is TRBV5-1 and J usage is TRBJ1-2; D is perhaps TRBD1 (5 bases). Germline CDR1 SGHRS, CDR2 YFSETQ. The CDR3 contains 16 residues. V lost 0 bases and J 5 bases, leaving 17 bases between the germline ends. The CDR3 DNA follows: TGCGCCAGCAGCTTGGGAATCCAGGGAAACCAATATGGCTACACCTTC. Translating it yields CASSLGIQGNQYGYTF.

This sequence joins TRBV19 and TRBJ1-2, with D tentatively TRBD1 (6 bases). This CDR3 region has 14 residues. Trimming shortened V by 3 bases and J by 3 bases, and 11 bases separated the two germline ends. The germline V gene has CDR1 LNHDA and CDR2 SQIVND (reference sequence). The CDR3 sequence: CASSMANRDYGYTF. As DNA, the CDR3 is TGTGCCAGTAGTATGGCCAACAGGGACTATGGCTACACCTTC.

The chain couples TRBV16 to TRBJ2-2; D is unresolved. With 7 bases removed from V and 5 bases from J, the gap between germline ends came to 8 bases. Germline values: CDR1 KGHSY, CDR2 FQNENV. The CDR3 spans 12 residues. CDR3 amino acids: CASNRGTGELFF. CDR3 nucleotide sequence: TGTGCCAGCAACAGAGGAACCGGGGAGCTGTTTTTT.

J is TRBJ1-1 and V is TRBV28; D unclear. The CDR3 consists of 14 residues. V was trimmed by 5 bases and J by 7 bases, leaving 17 bases between them. From germline, CDR1 is MDHEN and CDR2 SYDVKM. In DNA form, the CDR3 reads TGTGCCAGCAGTCCAGGATACCCTACACTTGAAGCTTTCTTT. This encodes CASSPGYPTLEAFF.

The V gene is TRBV19, the J gene TRBJ1-5, with unresolved D. This CDR3 comprises 14 residues. V lost 2 bases and J 6 bases, leaving 11 bases between the germline ends. In germline, CDR1 is LNHDA, CDR2 SQIVND (reference sequence). The CDR3 DNA sequence: TGTGCCAGTAGTATACCGCCTTCGGGTCAGCCCCAGCATTTT. This encodes CASSIPPSGQPQHF.

The chain has TRBV2 and TRBJ1-2; TRBD1 is a possible D gene (5 bases). Germline values: CDR1 SNHLY, CDR2 FYNNEI. This CDR3 contains 14 residues. Trimming pared 6 bases from V and 5 bases from J, leaving 16 bases between. The CDR3 coding sequence is TGTGCCAGCAGCATCGACAGTAAAGTATATGGCTACACCTTC. Its translation is CASSIDSKVYGYTF.